The 32 T cell receptor beta chains given below trace back to one sample, sequenced in a study of blood T cell repertoires in COVID-19. The table came from immunoSEQ multiplex PCR; TCRdb's copy has only in-frame clones and leaves some out. The sample yields 190,000 or so clones, 86% seen once. The specimen sequenced was peripheral blood. All receptors come from a woman aged 25 to 45 with active or convalescent COVID-19.

The chain couples TRBV5-8 to TRBJ2-7, with 9 bases identical to TRBD1. Germline-derived CDR1 and CDR2 are SGHTS and YDEGEE. The length of the CDR3 is 17 residues. The trim removed 2 bases at V and 2 bases at J, leaving 11 bases unmatched. The CDR3 DNA sequence: TGTGCCAGCAGCTTAAATGTGTTGACAGGGGGGCCCTACGAGCAGTACTTC. The encoded protein is CASSLNVLTGGPYEQYF. Together with reference TRBV5-8 and TRBJ2-7, the CDR3 gives the full variable domain: EAGVTQSPTHLIKTRGQQATLRCSPISGHTSVYWYQQALGLGLQFLLWYDEGEERNRGNFPPRFSGRQFPNYSSELNVNALELEDSALYLCASSLNVLTGGPYEQYFGPGTRLTVT.

Comments on this clone: Other DNA sequences in this specimen translate into the identical CDR3. This chain uses TRBV4-1 with TRBJ2-2; tentative D call: TRBD2 (6 bases). CDR3 size: 15 residues. CDR1 and CDR2 from the germline V gene are MGHRA and YSYEKL. V gave up 1 base and J gave up 3 bases, with 9 bases separating them. The CDR3 is CASSQGLAYTGELFF. DNA of the CDR3: TGCGCCAGCAGCCAAGGGCTAGCGTACACCGGGGAGCTGTTTTTT.

The chain carries TRBV5-4 and TRBJ2-2; 8 bases match TRBD2. The CDR3 runs 17 residues. Trimming at V came to 4 bases and at J to 6 bases, leaving 14 bases not matched to a gene. Germline V gives CDR1 SGHNT, CDR2 YYREEE (reference sequence). CDR3: CASSPPAGGGFAGELFF. CDR3 coding DNA: TGTGCCAGCAGCCCACCGGCGGGGGGTGGGTTCGCCGGGGAGCTGTTTTTT.

The chain recombines TRBV3-1 (or the pseudogene TRBV3-2) with TRBJ2-2, with 8 nucleotides matching TRBD1. V lost 4 bases and J lost 2; bases outside the gene matches: 6. This CDR3 is built from 16 residues. Germline lookup yields CDR1 LGHDT and CDR2 YNNKEL (reference sequence). CDR3 bases: TGTGCCAGCAGCCTAGGGACAGGAATAAACACCGGGGAGCTGTTTTTT. Its translation: CASSLGTGINTGELFF.

The chain is built from TRBV9 and TRBJ2-1; D might be TRBD2 (5 bases). CDR3 length equals 18 residues. Trimming took off 3 bases at V and 8 bases at J, with 27 bases between the two ends. CDR1 and CDR2 from the germline V gene are SGDLS and YYNGEE. CDR3 region: CASSAHSASIGISDEQFF. The CDR3 DNA reads TGTGCCAGCAGCGCCCATAGCGCCTCAATAGGAATAAGCGATGAGCAGTTCTTC.

The chain recombines TRBV2 with TRBJ2-3; D perhaps matches TRBD2 (6 bases). This CDR3 is 16 amino acids long. Germline V gene sequence: CDR1 SNHLY, CDR2 FYNNEI. V was pared by 4 bases and J by 0 bases, with 14 bases between. For the CDR3, the DNA is TGTGCCAGCAGTGGGGGCTCCGGGACTAGCACAGATACGCAGTATTTT. It specifies CASSGGSGTSTDTQYF. The whole variable domain, remainder taken from reference TRBV2 and TRBJ2-3, is EPEVTQTPSHQVTQMGQEVILRCVPISNHLYFYWYRQILGQKVEFLVSFYNNEISEKSEIFDDQFSVERPDGSNFTLKIRSTKLEDSAMYFCASSGGSGTSTDTQYFGPGTRLTVL.

The chain employs TRBV7-8 and TRBJ1-4; TRBD1 might be the D (6 bases). CDR3 length: 18 amino acids. Germline V gives CDR1 SGHVS, CDR2 FQNEAQ. The germline V and J ends were trimmed by 0 bases and 3 bases, with 17 bases remaining between them. CDR3: CASSLARLVGAANEKLFF. DNA for the CDR3: TGTGCCAGCAGCTTAGCGCGGTTGGTGGGGGCCGCTAATGAAAAACTGTTTTTT.

Concerning this clone itself: The same CDR3 also results from other DNA sequences found in this sample. V and J are TRBV29-1 and TRBJ2-2; 9 bases line up with TRBD1. The CDR3 extends over 16 amino acids. Germline CDR1 and CDR2: SQVTM and ANQGSEA. The V and J ends lost 0 bases and 1 base, in that order; junction bases with no gene match: 3. The CDR3 loop reads CSVEDPGQGNTGELFF. The CDR3 bases are TGCAGCGTTGAAGACCCGGGACAGGGGAACACCGGGGAGCTGTTTTTT.

The V and J genes are TRBV30 and TRBJ2-1; D call uncertain. The germline CDR1 and CDR2 sequences are GTSNPN and SVGIG (reference sequence). The CDR3 has 12 amino acids. V was cut by 4 bases and J by 4 bases, with 8 bases left in between. CDR3 amino acids: CAWKRLYNEQFF. CDR3 nucleotides: TGTGCCTGGAAGAGATTGTACAATGAGCAGTTCTTC.

This chain uses TRBV27 with TRBJ2-1; 8 positions agree with TRBD1. CDR3 length: 14 residues. Per the germline V gene, CDR1 is MNHEY and CDR2 is SMNVEV (reference sequence). The junction had 8 bases not matched to a gene; V was cut back by 5 bases and J by 8 bases. The CDR3 here is CASSKTGARDEQFF. The DNA of the CDR3 is TGTGCCAGCAGTAAGACAGGGGCGCGCGATGAGCAGTTCTTC.

V and J are TRBV11-3 and TRBJ1-4; 9 bases are shared with TRBD1. Germline CDR1 is SGHNT and CDR2 is YENEEA. V shed 7 bases and J 8 bases; nucleotides not matched to a gene: 8. The CDR3 has 14 amino acids. The CDR3 sequence: CASKVQGAREKLFF. In DNA form, the CDR3 reads TGTGCCAGCAAAGTACAGGGGGCTCGCGAAAAACTGTTTTTT. The full variable domain, its missing parts supplied by reference TRBV11-3 and TRBJ1-4, is EAGVVQSPRYKIIEKKQPVAFWCNPISGHNTLYWYLQNLGQGPELLIRYENEEAVDDSQLPKDRFSAERLKGVDSTLKIQPAELGDSAVYLCASKVQGAREKLFFGSGTQLSVL.

V is TRBV4-2 and J is TRBJ1-4; 7 nucleotides match TRBD1. Germline V lookup: CDR1 LGHNA, CDR2 YNFKEQ. The CDR3 runs 15 residues. The junction had 4 bases not matched to a gene; V was cut back by 3 bases and J by 3 bases. CDR3 sequence reads: CASSQTTGPNEKLFF. The CDR3 nucleotides read TGTGCCAGCAGCCAGACGACAGGGCCTAATGAAAAACTGTTTTTT.

The CDR3 coding sequence is TGTGCCAGCATCCCCGGACTAGCGATTAGCTCCTACAATGAGCAGTTCTTC. It codes for CASIPGLAISSYNEQFF. The V gene is TRBV28, the J gene TRBJ2-1; 9 bases fit TRBD2. The trim removed 7 bases at V and 0 bases at J, leaving 10 bases unmatched. The CDR3 has 17 residues. CDR1 is MDHEN, CDR2 SYDVKM, per germline. The full variable domain, completed using reference TRBV28 and TRBJ2-1, is DVKVTQSSRYLVKRTGEKVFLECVQDMDHENMFWYRQDPGLGLRLIYFSYDVKMKEKGDIPEGYSVSREKKERFSLILESASTNQTSMYLCASIPGLAISSYNEQFFGPGTRLTVL.

This clone was detected once. The J gene is TRBJ1-3, the V gene TRBV7-2; D possibly corresponds to TRBD1 (5 bases). This CDR3 is 13 amino acids long. Per the germline V gene, CDR1 is SGHTA and CDR2 is FQGNSA. The V end lost 5 bases, the J end lost 4 bases, and 9 bases lay between the germline ends. CDR3 region: CASSRGVGNTIYF. The CDR3 nucleotides are TGTGCCAGCAGCCGGGGGGTCGGAAACACCATATATTTT.

In its sample, this clone was seen a few times. V usage is TRBV7-2 and J usage is TRBJ1-1, with 7 bases lining up with TRBD1. The CDR3 covers 14 residues. The trim removed 5 bases at V and 4 bases at J, leaving 7 bases unmatched. Per germline, CDR1 SGHTA and CDR2 FQGNSA. Written as DNA, the CDR3 is TGTGCCAGCAGCCTATTGACAGGGCCCACTGAAGCTTTCTTT. This sequence encodes CASSLLTGPTEAFF.

On this clone itself: Being one base from a much bigger clone, this may be a read error. The CDR3 DNA reads as TGTGCCAGCAGTGGGGACAGGGTCTATGGCTACACCTTC. Protein product: CASSGDRVYGYTF. The rearrangement links TRBV28 to TRBJ1-2, with 9 bases that match TRBD1. CDR1 and CDR2 (germline): MDHEN, SYDVKM. This CDR3 region has 13 residues. With 5 bases clipped from V and 4 bases from J, the junction kept 2 bases outside the gene matches.

V is TRBV19 and J is TRBJ2-7; 7 nucleotides align to TRBD1. Germline values: CDR1 LNHDA, CDR2 SQIVND (reference sequence). The CDR3 extends over 14 amino acids. The V gene end was trimmed by 3 bases and the J gene end by 2 bases; junction bases not matched to a gene: 4. The DNA of the CDR3 is TGTGCCAGTAGTATTGGGACAGACGCCTACGAGCAGTACTTC. This gives the protein CASSIGTDAYEQYF.

The V gene is TRBV18, the J gene TRBJ1-2, with 10 bases lining up with TRBD1. CDR3 length equals 16 residues. Germline V gives CDR1 KGHSH, CDR2 LQKENI. Trimming removed 4 bases from V and 4 bases from J; junction bases left unmatched: 9. CDR3 bases: TGTGCCAGCTCACAACCGGACAGGGGGGCTTTCTATGGCTACACCTTC. Residues: CASSQPDRGAFYGYTF.

A few counts support this clone. The rearrangement links TRBV13 to TRBJ1-1, with D unclear. V was cut by 0 bases and J by 5 bases, with 4 bases left in between. The V gene's germline CDR1 is PRHDT and CDR2 FYEKMQ (reference sequence). The CDR3 is 12 amino acids. CDR3 nucleotides: TGTGCCAGCAGCTTAGGCTCGACTGAAGCTTTCTTT. Translating gives CASSLGSTEAFF.

The sample holds a few counts of this clone. The chain uses TRBV28 and TRBJ2-7, with 7 bases that match TRBD1. The germline gives CDR1 MDHEN, CDR2 SYDVKM. The CDR3 covers 16 residues. V trimming: 5 bases; J trimming: 3 bases; junction bases outside the gene matches: 13. CDR3 residues: CASSPSRGGSNYEQYF. The CDR3 nucleotides read TGTGCCAGCAGTCCCTCCCGAGGGGGCTCCAACTACGAGCAGTACTTC.

This clone was detected once. This chain connects TRBV4-1 to TRBJ1-3, with 9 bases lining up with TRBD1. Trimming took 1 base from V and 8 from J; bases not matched to a gene: 3. Germline assignment: CDR1 MGHRA and CDR2 YSYEKL. The CDR3 covers 14 residues. The CDR3 here is CASSQGQGEDTIYF. The CDR3, as DNA: TGCGCCAGCAGCCAAGGACAGGGGGAAGACACCATATATTTT.

The chain has TRBV6-6 and TRBJ1-5; 7 bases are a match to TRBD1. This CDR3 has 16 amino acids. V shed 4 bases and J 0 bases; nucleotides not matched to a gene: 6. Germline V gene lookup returns CDR1 MNHNY and CDR2 SVGAGI (reference sequence). The CDR3 loop is CASSSGQTYSNQPQHF. The DNA of the CDR3 is TGTGCCAGCAGTTCGGGACAGACATATAGCAATCAGCCCCAGCATTTT.

This sequence joins TRBV5-5 and TRBJ2-7; weak D call: TRBD1 (5 bases). This CDR3 comprises 13 residues. Between the trimmed V and J ends, which lost 0 bases and 5 bases, there was a span of 9 bases. Germline CDR1 and CDR2: SGHKS and YYEKEE (reference sequence). As DNA, the CDR3 is TGTGCCAGCAGCTTGGGTTTCAGGGACGAGCAGTACTTC. As protein: CASSLGFRDEQYF.

This chain joins TRBV4-1 and TRBJ1-4; D possibly corresponds to TRBD1 (5 bases). Trimming removed 1 base from V and 5 bases from J, with 14 bases in between. This CDR3 has 16 amino acids. Looked up from germline, CDR1 is MGHRA and CDR2 is YSYEKL. CDR3 in amino acids: CASSQVQGRGNEKLFF. CDR3 in DNA: TGCGCCAGCAGCCAAGTCCAGGGTCGGGGGAATGAAAAACTGTTTTTT.

In nucleotides, the CDR3 is TGTGCCAGCAGTTCAAGGACAGACCGGCGGCCCCAGCATTTT. Translation gives CASSSRTDRRPQHF. The J gene is TRBJ1-5, the V gene TRBV27, with a weak D call TRBD1 (6 bases). The CDR3 is made up of 14 amino acids. The germline V and J ends were trimmed by 4 bases and 9 bases, with 16 bases remaining between them. Looked up from germline, CDR1 is MNHEY and CDR2 is SMNVEV (reference sequence).

The CDR3 DNA reads TGTGCCAGCACTCCGACAGGCCAGAACATTCAGTACTTC. It encodes CASTPTGQNIQYF. The rearrangement uses TRBV6-6 and TRBJ2-4; TRBD1 is a possible D gene (6 bases). The V gene lost 7 bases and the J gene lost 7 bases, with 14 bases spanning the gap. The CDR3 loop spans 13 amino acids. CDR1 and CDR2 from the germline V gene are MNHNY and SVGAGI (reference sequence).

This chain joins TRBV15 and TRBJ1-2; D is unclear. V was cut by 5 bases and J by 0 bases, with 10 bases left in between. Germline CDR1 is LNHNV and CDR2 is YYDKDF (reference sequence). The CDR3 extends over 14 amino acids. The CDR3 DNA sequence: TGTGCCACCAGCTTAGAGAGAGCTAACTATGGCTACACCTTC. It specifies CATSLERANYGYTF.

This rearrangement joins TRBV7-9 to TRBJ1-2; D ambiguous. CDR3 length: 15 amino acids. The germline V gene encodes CDR1 SEHNR and CDR2 FQNEAQ (reference sequence). Between the trimmed V and J ends, which lost 5 bases and 0 bases, there was a span of 13 bases. In nucleotides, the CDR3 is TGTGCCAGCAGCCAGGACCTACTAGCTAACTATGGCTACACCTTC. Protein: CASSQDLLANYGYTF.

The gene calls are TRBV9 and TRBJ2-7, with TRBD1 identical over 7 bases. V lost 3 bases, J lost 9 bases, and 9 bases stayed unmatched. Germline V gene lookup returns CDR1 SGDLS and CDR2 YYNGEE. This CDR3 contains 13 residues. CDR3 nucleotide sequence: TGTGCCAGCAGCGCCAGCCGGGACAGTCGGCAGTACTTC. Translation gives CASSASRDSRQYF.

This clone was recorded a few times. The V call is TRBV6-6, the J call TRBJ1-5; D is uncertain. This CDR3 is 13 amino acids long. Germline V lookup: CDR1 MNHNY, CDR2 SVGAGI (reference sequence). Trimming removed 5 bases from V and 1 base from J, with 6 bases in between. CDR3 nucleotide sequence: TGTGCCAGCAGTGCTACGAGCAATCAGCCCCAGCATTTT. Residues: CASSATSNQPQHF.

CDR3 DNA sequence: TGCGCCAGCAGCCAAGATATGGGGCCAGGCACTGAAGCTTTCTTT. Its protein product is CASSQDMGPGTEAFF. V gene TRBV4-1 combines with J gene TRBJ1-1, with D tentatively TRBD1 (5 bases). This CDR3 is built from 15 residues. Trimming pared 0 bases from V and 4 bases from J, leaving 12 bases between. CDR1 is MGHRA, CDR2 YSYEKL, per germline.

The J gene is TRBJ1-1, the V gene TRBV18, with D possibly being TRBD1 (6 bases). The V end lost 3 bases, the J end lost 0 bases, and 14 bases lay between the germline ends. Germline V CDR1 and CDR2: KGHSH, LQKENI. This CDR3 is 16 amino acids long. The CDR3 DNA sequence: TGTGCCAGCTCACCGGACATGACAGGCTTGAACACTGAAGCTTTCTTT. It codes for CASSPDMTGLNTEAFF.